Listed below are T cell receptor beta chains from one sample, sequenced in a study of blood T cell repertoires in COVID-19. The assay was immunoSEQ multiplex PCR, and TCRdb's table has in-frame clones only and misses some. The profile shows about 140,000 clones, around 90% of them singletons. The sequenced sample was peripheral blood. Receptor source: a man in his fifties or sixties with active or convalescent COVID-19. The CDR3 runs from the conserved cysteine through the conserved F or W. The D gene is left open where the match is weak. Clone size is given for some rows only: seen once, a few or many times, or a class if the clone is expanded.

D gene: TRBD2
V gene: TRBV5-1
J gene: TRBJ2-1
clone size: -
CDR3 protein: CASSHSGREGNEQFF
CDR3 DNA: TGCGCCAGCAGCCATAGCGGGAGGGAGGGGAATGAGCAGTTCTTC

D gene: -
V gene: TRBV27
J gene: TRBJ1-5
clone size: -
CDR3 protein: CASSRNRDPRNQPQHF
CDR3 DNA: TGTGCCAGCAGCCGAAACAGGGACCCTCGCAATCAGCCCCAGCATTTT

D gene: -
V gene: TRBV3-1/TRBV3-2
J gene: TRBJ1-1
clone size: -
CDR3 protein: CASSQGGANTEAFF
CDR3 DNA: TGTGCCAGCAGCCAAGGTGGGGCGAACACTGAAGCTTTCTTT

D gene: -
V gene: TRBV29-1
J gene: TRBJ1-2
clone size: -
CDR3 protein: CSVEGLANYGYTF
CDR3 DNA: TGCAGCGTTGAGGGTCTAGCTAACTATGGCTACACCTTC

D gene: TRBD1
V gene: TRBV9
J gene: TRBJ2-2
clone size: -
CDR3 protein: CASSPLTGTGHTGELFF
CDR3 DNA: TGTGCCAGCAGCCCGCTAACCGGGACAGGGCATACCGGGGAGCTGTTTTTT

D gene: -
V gene: TRBV30
J gene: TRBJ1-1
clone size: -
CDR3 protein: CAWSEEDYTEAFF
CDR3 DNA: TGTGCCTGGAGTGAGGAGGATTACACTGAAGCTTTCTTT

D gene: TRBD2
V gene: TRBV27
J gene: TRBJ2-1
clone size: -
CDR3 protein: CASSSRLAGNNEQFF
CDR3 DNA: TGTGCCAGCAGTTCACGACTAGCGGGAAACAATGAGCAGTTCTTC

D gene: TRBD1
V gene: TRBV29-1
J gene: TRBJ1-5
clone size: -
CDR3 protein: CSVRQGEQPQHF
CDR3 DNA: TGCAGCGTCAGACAGGGAGAACAGCCCCAGCATTTT

D gene: -
V gene: TRBV29-1
J gene: TRBJ2-5
clone size: -
CDR3 protein: CSVGLTSGGETQYF
CDR3 DNA: TGCAGCGTTGGGTTGACGTCGGGTGGGGAGACCCAGTACTTC

D gene: TRBD1
V gene: TRBV6-5
J gene: TRBJ2-7
clone size: -
CDR3 protein: CASTPTGTGNEQYF
CDR3 DNA: TGTGCCAGCACCCCAACCGGGACAGGGAACGAGCAGTACTTC

D gene: -
V gene: TRBV28
J gene: TRBJ1-2
clone size: -
CDR3 protein: CASSLWASTHGYTF
CDR3 DNA: TGTGCCAGCAGTTTATGGGCCTCCACCCATGGCTACACCTTC

D gene: -
V gene: TRBV21-1
J gene: TRBJ1-1
clone size: -
CDR3 protein: CASSKMGQVFMNTEAFF
CDR3 DNA: TGTGCCAGCAGCAAAATGGGACAGGTTTTTATGAACACTGAAGCTTTCTTT

D gene: TRBD1
V gene: TRBV6-2/TRBV6-3
J gene: TRBJ2-5
clone size: -
CDR3 protein: CASSYSGTGKETQYF
CDR3 DNA: TGTGCCAGCAGTTACTCCGGGACAGGAAAAGAGACCCAGTACTTC

D gene: TRBD1
V gene: TRBV5-1
J gene: TRBJ1-1
clone size: -
CDR3 protein: CASSPGQGRLNTEAFF
CDR3 DNA: TGCGCCAGCAGCCCAGGACAGGGAAGGTTGAACACTGAAGCTTTCTTT

D gene: TRBD2
V gene: TRBV10-1
J gene: TRBJ2-7
clone size: -
CDR3 protein: CASSETGGASYEQYF
CDR3 DNA: TGCGCCAGCAGTGAGACGGGAGGGGCCTCCTACGAGCAGTACTTC

D gene: -
V gene: TRBV24-1
J gene: TRBJ2-7
clone size: -
CDR3 protein: CATSDSGVYSYEQYF
CDR3 DNA: TGTGCCACCAGTGATTCAGGCGTCTACTCCTACGAGCAGTACTTC

D gene: -
V gene: TRBV7-9
J gene: TRBJ2-3
clone size: -
CDR3 protein: CASRSGSTDTQYF
CDR3 DNA: TGTGCCAGCCGCTCAGGGAGCACAGATACGCAGTATTTT

D gene: -
V gene: TRBV28
J gene: TRBJ1-3
clone size: -
CDR3 protein: CASSPPHSFSGNTIYF
CDR3 DNA: TGTGCCAGCAGTCCCCCTCACAGTTTCTCTGGAAACACCATATATTTT

D gene: -
V gene: TRBV4-2
J gene: TRBJ2-5
clone size: -
CDR3 protein: CASSQERASTKGETQYF
CDR3 DNA: TGTGCCAGCAGCCAAGAACGGGCTAGCACAAAAGGGGAGACCCAGTACTTC

D gene: -
V gene: TRBV6-6
J gene: TRBJ2-2
clone size: -
CDR3 protein: CASSYSVRDGTGELFF
CDR3 DNA: TGTGCCAGCAGTTACTCGGTGCGGGATGGGACCGGGGAGCTGTTTTTT

D gene: TRBD1
V gene: TRBV27
J gene: TRBJ1-1
clone size: -
CDR3 protein: CASSLSAGGLNTEAFF
CDR3 DNA: TGTGCCAGCAGTTTATCGGCAGGGGGCTTGAACACTGAAGCTTTCTTT

D gene: TRBD2
V gene: TRBV5-8
J gene: TRBJ2-1
clone size: -
CDR3 protein: CASSSYPGLAAYNEQFF
CDR3 DNA: TGTGCCAGCAGCTCCTACCCGGGACTAGCGGCGTACAATGAGCAGTTCTTC

D gene: -
V gene: TRBV7-2
J gene: TRBJ1-3
clone size: -
CDR3 protein: CASSLGQGSGNTIYF
CDR3 DNA: TGTGCCAGCAGCTTAGGGCAGGGATCGGGAAACACCATATATTTT

D gene: -
V gene: TRBV5-5
J gene: TRBJ1-5
clone size: -
CDR3 protein: CASSLEQGWNQPQHF
CDR3 DNA: TGTGCCAGCAGCTTGGAACAGGGCTGGAATCAGCCCCAGCATTTT

D gene: -
V gene: TRBV5-4
J gene: TRBJ1-2
clone size: -
CDR3 protein: CASSLSGGNYGYTF
CDR3 DNA: TGTGCCAGCAGCTTGTCGGGGGGCAACTATGGCTACACCTTC

D gene: -
V gene: TRBV12-2
J gene: TRBJ1-6
clone size: once
CDR3 protein: CASRGGAAPLHF
CDR3 DNA: TGTGCAAGTCGCGGGGGGGCGGCACCCCTCCACTTT

D gene: TRBD1
V gene: TRBV4-3
J gene: TRBJ1-1
clone size: -
CDR3 protein: CASSQGITGAFDTEAFF
CDR3 DNA: TGCGCCAGCAGCCAAGGGATTACAGGGGCGTTTGACACTGAAGCTTTCTTT

D gene: -
V gene: TRBV15
J gene: TRBJ2-7
clone size: -
CDR3 protein: CATSRDLARGYNEQYF
CDR3 DNA: TGTGCCACCAGCAGAGATCTTGCCAGGGGCTATAACGAGCAGTACTTC